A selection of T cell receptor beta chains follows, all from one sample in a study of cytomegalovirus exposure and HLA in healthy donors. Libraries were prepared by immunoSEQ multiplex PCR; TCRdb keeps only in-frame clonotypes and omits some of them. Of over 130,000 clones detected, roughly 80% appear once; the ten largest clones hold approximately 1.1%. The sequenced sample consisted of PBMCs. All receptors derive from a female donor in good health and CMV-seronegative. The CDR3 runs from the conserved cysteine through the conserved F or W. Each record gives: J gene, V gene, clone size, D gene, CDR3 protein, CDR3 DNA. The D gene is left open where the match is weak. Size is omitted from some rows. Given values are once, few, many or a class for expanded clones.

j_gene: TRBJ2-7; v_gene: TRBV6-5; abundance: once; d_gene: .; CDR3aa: CASSFHRELYEQYF; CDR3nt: TGTGCCAGCAGTTTTCACAGGGAGTTATACGAGCAGTACTTC
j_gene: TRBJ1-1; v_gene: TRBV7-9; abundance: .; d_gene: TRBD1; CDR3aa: CASSPGQGYTEAFF; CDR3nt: TGTGCCAGCAGCCCCGGACAGGGCTACACTGAAGCTTTCTTT
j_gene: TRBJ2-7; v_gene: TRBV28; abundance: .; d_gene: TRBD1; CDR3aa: CASRPTGGLSSYEQYF; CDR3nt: TGTGCCAGCAGGCCCACAGGGGGGCTAAGCTCCTACGAGCAGTACTTC
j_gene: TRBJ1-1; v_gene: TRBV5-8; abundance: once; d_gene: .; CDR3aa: CASSLDRPSEAFF; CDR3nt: TGTGCCAGCAGCTTGGACAGGCCTTCTGAAGCTTTCTTT
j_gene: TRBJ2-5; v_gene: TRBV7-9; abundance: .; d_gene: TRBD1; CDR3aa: CASSLGDRGMQETQYF; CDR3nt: TGTGCCAGCAGCTTAGGAGACAGGGGGATGCAAGAGACCCAGTACTTC
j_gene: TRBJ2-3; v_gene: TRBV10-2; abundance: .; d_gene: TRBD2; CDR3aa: CASSEILAGGSDTQYF; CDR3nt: TGCGCCAGCAGTGAGATTCTAGCGGGAGGTTCAGATACGCAGTATTTT
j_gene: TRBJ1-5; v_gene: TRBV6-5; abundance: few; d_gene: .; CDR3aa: CASSYSADLNQPQHF; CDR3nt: TGTGCCAGCAGTTACTCGGCAGACTTAAATCAGCCCCAGCATTTT
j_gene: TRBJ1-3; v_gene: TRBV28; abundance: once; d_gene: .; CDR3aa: CASSPKTVYPFRAQFRSTIYF; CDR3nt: TGTGCCAGCAGTCCAAAGACAGTTTACCCCTTTCGAGCACAATTTAGAAGCACCATATATTTT
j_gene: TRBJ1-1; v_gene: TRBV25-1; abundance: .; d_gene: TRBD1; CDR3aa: CASSEQGGLNTEAFF; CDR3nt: TGTGCCAGCAGTGAACAGGGGGGACTGAACACTGAAGCTTTCTTT
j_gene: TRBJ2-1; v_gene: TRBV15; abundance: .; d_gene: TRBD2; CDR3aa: CATSRGAAGGPDYNEQFF; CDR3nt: TGTGCCACCAGCAGAGGTGCAGCGGGAGGACCCGATTACAATGAGCAGTTCTTC
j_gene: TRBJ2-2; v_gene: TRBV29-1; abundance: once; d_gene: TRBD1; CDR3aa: CSAGGTGKNTGELFF; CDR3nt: TGCAGCGCTGGTGGGACAGGGAAGAACACCGGGGAGCTGTTTTTT
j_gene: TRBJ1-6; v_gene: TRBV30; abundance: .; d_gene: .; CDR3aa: CAWSVGRVYNSPLHF; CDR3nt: TGTGCCTGGAGTGTGGGCAGGGTCTATAATTCACCCCTCCACTTT
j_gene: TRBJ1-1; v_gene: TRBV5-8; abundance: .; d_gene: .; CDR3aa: CASSLAGVGTEAFF; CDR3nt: TGTGCCAGCAGCCTAGCAGGGGTGGGCACTGAAGCTTTCTTT